This T cell receptor (beta chain) was sequenced during a study of T cell responses to AZD1222 COVID-19 vaccine. General study points: Repertoire collection took place solely once the T cell response had peaked. The reported proportion of spike-specific TCRs targeting unmutated variant regions was nearly half.

The assay was immunoSEQ multiplex PCR, and TCRdb's table has in-frame clones only and misses some. This table holds approximately 42,000 clones, 88% found once. This clone was detected only once. Antigen specificity is unknown. The germline gives CDR1 SGHVS, CDR2 FQNEAQ. Trimming took 1 base from V and 8 from J; bases not matched to a gene: 14. This CDR3 comprises 17 residues. The origin of this receptor is an adult who received the AZD1222 COVID-19 vaccine. Here the sequenced sample was peripheral blood, taken 28 days after the second AZD1222 dose. V and J are TRBV7-8 and TRBJ2-1; 7 bases agree with TRBD2. CDR3 protein: CASSLGRLGRRGHEQFF. In DNA, the CDR3 is TGTGCCAGCAGCTTAGGCCGCCTCGGGAGGAGGGGACATGAGCAGTTCTTC.